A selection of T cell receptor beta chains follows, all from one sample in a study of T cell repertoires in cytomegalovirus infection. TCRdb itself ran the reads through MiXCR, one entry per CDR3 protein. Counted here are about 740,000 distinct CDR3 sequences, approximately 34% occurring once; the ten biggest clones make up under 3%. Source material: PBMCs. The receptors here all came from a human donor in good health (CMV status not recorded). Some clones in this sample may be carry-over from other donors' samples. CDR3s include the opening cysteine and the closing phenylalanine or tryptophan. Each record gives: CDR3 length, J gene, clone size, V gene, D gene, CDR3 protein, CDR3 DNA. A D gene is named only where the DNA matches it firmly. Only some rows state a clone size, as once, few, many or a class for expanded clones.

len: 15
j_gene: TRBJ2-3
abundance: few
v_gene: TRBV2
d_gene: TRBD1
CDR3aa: CASRPDRASTDTQYF
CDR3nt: TGTGCCAGCAGACCTGACAGGGCTAGCACAGATACGCAGTATTTT

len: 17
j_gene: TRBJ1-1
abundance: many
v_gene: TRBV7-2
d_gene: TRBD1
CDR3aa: CASSLVAGGWSNTEAFF
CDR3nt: TGTGCCAGCAGCTTAGTAGCAGGGGGTTGGTCGAACACTGAAGCTTTCTTT

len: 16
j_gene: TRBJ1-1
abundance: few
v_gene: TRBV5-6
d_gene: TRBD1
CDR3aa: CASSLPRDREYAEAFF
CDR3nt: TGTGCCAGCAGCTTGCCCCGGGACAGAGAGTACGCTGAAGCTTTCTTT

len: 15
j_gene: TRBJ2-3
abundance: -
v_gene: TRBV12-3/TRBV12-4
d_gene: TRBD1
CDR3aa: CASSPSGTDTDTQYF
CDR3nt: TGTGCCAGCAGTCCCTCCGGGACAGACACAGATACGCAGTATTTT

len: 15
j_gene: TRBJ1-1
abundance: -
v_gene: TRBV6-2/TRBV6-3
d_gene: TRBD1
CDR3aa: CASSYRGQANTEAFF
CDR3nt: TGTGCCAGCAGTTATCGGGGACAGGCGAACACTGAAGCTTTCTTT

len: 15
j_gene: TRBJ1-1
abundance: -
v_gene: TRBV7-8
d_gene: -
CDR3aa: CASSLGGGRNTEVFF
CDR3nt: TGTGCCAGCAGCTTAGGGGGGGGGCGGAACACTGAAGTTTTCTTT

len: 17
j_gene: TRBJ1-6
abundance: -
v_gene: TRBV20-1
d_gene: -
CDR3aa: CSAEDSSRSSYNSPLQF
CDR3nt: TGCAGTGCTGAGGACAGCTCTAGGAGCTCCTATAATTCACCCCTCCAATTT

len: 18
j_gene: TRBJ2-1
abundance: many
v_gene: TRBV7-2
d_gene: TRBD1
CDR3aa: CASSLPADRDRGSSEQFF
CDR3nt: TGTGCCAGCAGCTTACCAGCCGACCGGGACAGGGGGAGTAGTGAGCAGTTCTTC

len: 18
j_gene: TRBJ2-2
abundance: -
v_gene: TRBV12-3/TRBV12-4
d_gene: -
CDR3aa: CASSRFMGGGFNTGELFF
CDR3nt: TGTGCCAGCAGTCGATTTATGGGAGGGGGTTTTAACACCGGGGAGCTGTTTTTT

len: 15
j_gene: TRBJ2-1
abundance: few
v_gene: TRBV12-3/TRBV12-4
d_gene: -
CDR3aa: CASTRPGTPYNEQFF
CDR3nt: TGTGCCAGCACTCGACCGGGGACACCCTACAATGAGCAGTTCTTC

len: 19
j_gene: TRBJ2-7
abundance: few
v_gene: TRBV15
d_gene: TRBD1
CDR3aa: CATRRDIWSGQGISYEQYF
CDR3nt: TGTGCCACCAGGAGGGACATCTGGTCGGGACAGGGCATCTCCTACGAGCAGTACTTC

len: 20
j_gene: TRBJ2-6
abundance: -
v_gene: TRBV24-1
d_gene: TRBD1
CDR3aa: CAPSDPRDSSTNSGSNVLTF
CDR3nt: TGTGCCCCCAGTGACCCCCGGGACAGCTCAACAAACTCTGGGTCCAACGTCCTGACTTTC

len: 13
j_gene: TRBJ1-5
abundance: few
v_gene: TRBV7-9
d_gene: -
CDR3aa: CASSPKGGEAQHF
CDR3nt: TGTGCCAGCAGCCCGAAGGGTGGGGAAGCCCAGCATTTT

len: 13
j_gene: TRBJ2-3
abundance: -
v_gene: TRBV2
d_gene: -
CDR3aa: CASGRPRTDTQYF
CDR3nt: TGTGCCAGCGGTAGGCCAAGGACAGATACGCAGTATTTT

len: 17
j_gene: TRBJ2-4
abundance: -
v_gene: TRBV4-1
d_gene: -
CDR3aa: CASSQDPPWSAKNIQYF
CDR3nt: TGCGCCAGCAGCCAAGATCCCCCCTGGTCAGCCAAAAACATTCAGTACTTC

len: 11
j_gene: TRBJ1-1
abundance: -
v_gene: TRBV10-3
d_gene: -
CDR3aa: CAISEGLEAFF
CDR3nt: TGTGCCATCAGTGAGGGTCTTGAAGCTTTCTTT

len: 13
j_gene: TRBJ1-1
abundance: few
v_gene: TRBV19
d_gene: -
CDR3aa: CASESTGNTEAFF
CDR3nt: TGTGCCAGTGAATCCACAGGGAACACTGAAGCTTTCTTT

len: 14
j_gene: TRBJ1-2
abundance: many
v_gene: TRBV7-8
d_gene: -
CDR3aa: CASTDPGLRYGYTF
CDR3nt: TGTGCCAGCACCGACCCGGGACTGAGATATGGCTACACCTTC

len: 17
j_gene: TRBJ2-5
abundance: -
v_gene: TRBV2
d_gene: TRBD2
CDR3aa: CASSEVAGLAEQETQYF
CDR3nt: TGTGCCAGCAGTGAAGTAGCGGGACTAGCGGAGCAAGAGACCCAGTACTTC

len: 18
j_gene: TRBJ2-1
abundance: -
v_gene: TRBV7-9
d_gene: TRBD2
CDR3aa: CASSLESSGGTHYNEQFF
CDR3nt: TGTGCCAGCAGCTTAGAATCTAGCGGGGGGACTCACTACAATGAGCAGTTCTTC

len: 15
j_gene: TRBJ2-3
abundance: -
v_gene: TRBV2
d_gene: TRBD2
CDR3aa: CASSAREGGTDTQYF
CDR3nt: TGTGCCAGCAGTGCGAGGGAGGGAGGGACAGATACGCAGTATTTT

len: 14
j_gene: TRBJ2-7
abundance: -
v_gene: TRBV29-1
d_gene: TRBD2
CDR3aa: CSVDGGGTLGEQYF
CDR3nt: TGCAGCGTTGATGGGGGGGGTACCCTTGGCGAGCAGTACTTC

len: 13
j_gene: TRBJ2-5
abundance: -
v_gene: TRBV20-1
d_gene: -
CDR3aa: CSATDTPQETQYF
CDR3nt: TGCAGTGCAACGGACACTCCCCAGGAGACCCAGTACTTC

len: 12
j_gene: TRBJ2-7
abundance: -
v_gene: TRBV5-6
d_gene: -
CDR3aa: CASSAGTHEQYF
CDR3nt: TGTGCCAGCAGCGCCGGGACACACGAGCAGTACTTC

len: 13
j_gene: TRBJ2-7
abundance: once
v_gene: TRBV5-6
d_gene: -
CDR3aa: CASSEDSNVEQYF
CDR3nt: TGTGCCAGCAGCGAGGACAGTAACGTCGAGCAGTACTTC

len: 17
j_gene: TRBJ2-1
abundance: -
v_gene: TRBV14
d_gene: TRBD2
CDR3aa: CASSQGVRAGGGDEQFF
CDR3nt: TGTGCCAGCAGCCAGGGCGTCCGAGCGGGGGGCGGCGATGAGCAGTTCTTC

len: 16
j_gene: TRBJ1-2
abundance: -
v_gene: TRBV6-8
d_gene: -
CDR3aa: CASSYSRGNLNYGYTF
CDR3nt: TGTGCCAGCAGTTACTCCCGGGGAAATCTTAACTATGGCTACACCTTC

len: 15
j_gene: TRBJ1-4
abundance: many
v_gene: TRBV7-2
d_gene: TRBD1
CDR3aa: CASSGNRGQGEKLFF
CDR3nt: TGTGCCAGCAGCGGCAACAGGGGGCAGGGTGAAAAACTGTTTTTT

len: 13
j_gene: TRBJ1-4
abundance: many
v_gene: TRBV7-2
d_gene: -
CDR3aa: CASSPQGGEKLFF
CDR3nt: TGTGCCAGCAGCCCACAGGGAGGAGAAAAACTGTTTTTT

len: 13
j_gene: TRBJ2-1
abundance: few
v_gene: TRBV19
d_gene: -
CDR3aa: CASSILIGNEQFF
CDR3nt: TGTGCCAGTAGTATATTAATAGGGAATGAGCAGTTCTTC

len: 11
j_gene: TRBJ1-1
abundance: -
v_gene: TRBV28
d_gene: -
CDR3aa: CASSFYTEAYF
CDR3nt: TGTGCCAGCAGTTTCTACACTGAAGCTTACTTT

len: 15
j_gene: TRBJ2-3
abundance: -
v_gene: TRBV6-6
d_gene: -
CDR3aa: CARARRTSSTDTQYF
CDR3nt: TGTGCCCGCGCCCGTCGCACCAGTAGCACAGATACGCAGTATTTT

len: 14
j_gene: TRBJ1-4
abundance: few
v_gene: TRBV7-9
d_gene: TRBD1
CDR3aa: CASSLYGQGEKLFF
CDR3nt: TGTGCCAGCAGCTTATATGGACAGGGGGAAAAACTGTTTTTT

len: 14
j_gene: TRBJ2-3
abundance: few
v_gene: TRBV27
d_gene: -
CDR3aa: CASSGRIRSDTQYF
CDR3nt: TGTGCCAGCAGCGGAAGGATCCGGTCAGATACGCAGTATTTT

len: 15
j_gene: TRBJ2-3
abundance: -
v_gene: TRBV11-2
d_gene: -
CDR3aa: CASSLRGSRTDTQYF
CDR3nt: TGTGCCAGCAGCCTGCGGGGAAGCCGCACAGATACGCAGTATTTT

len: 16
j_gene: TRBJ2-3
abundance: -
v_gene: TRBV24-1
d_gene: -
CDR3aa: CATSDGTNPSIMTQYF
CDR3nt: TGTGCCACCAGTGACGGGACCAACCCTTCCATTATGACGCAGTATTTT

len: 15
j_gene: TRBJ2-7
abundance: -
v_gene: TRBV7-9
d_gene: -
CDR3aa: CASSFPERGGYEQYF
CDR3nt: TGTGCCAGCAGCTTCCCGGAAAGGGGGGGATACGAGCAGTACTTC

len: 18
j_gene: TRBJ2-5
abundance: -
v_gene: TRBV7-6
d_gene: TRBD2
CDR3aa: CASSLLSQPGGPQETQYF
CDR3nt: TGTGCTAGCAGCCTTCTCTCGCAACCGGGGGGACCACAAGAGACCCAGTACTTC

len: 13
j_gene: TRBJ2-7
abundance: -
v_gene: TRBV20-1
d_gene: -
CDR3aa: CSASAAISYEQYF
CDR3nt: TGCAGTGCTAGCGCGGCGATCTCTTACGAGCAGTACTTC

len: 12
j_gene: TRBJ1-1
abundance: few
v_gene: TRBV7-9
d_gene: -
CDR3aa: CANGEKNTEAFF
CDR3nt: TGTGCCAACGGAGAGAAGAACACTGAAGCTTTCTTT